The 6 T cell receptor beta chains presented below share a single source sample, sequenced in a study of response to subunit inactivated influenza vaccine. TCRdb re-derived calls from the RT-PCR reads in MiXCR, one entry per CDR3 protein. In the table there are a few hundred thousand distinct CDR3 sequences, 20% to 25% of which are singletons. The sequences come from PBMCs from blood, collected approximately 22 months after vaccination. The receptors shown here come from a man in his fifties or sixties who received an inactivated influenza vaccine.

Ten or more counts support this clonotype. This sequence joins TRBV12-3 or TRBV12-4 and TRBJ1-5, with a weak D call TRBD1 (5 bases). This CDR3 is built from 14 residues. With 4 bases removed from V and 2 bases from J, the gap between germline ends came to 9 bases. CDR3 amino acids: CASSYRGGNQPQHF. The CDR3 DNA sequence: TGTGCCAGCAGTTATCGAGGGGGCAATCAGCCCCAGCATTTT.

This clonotype was observed a few times. This chain connects TRBV5-5 to TRBJ1-5; D is possibly TRBD1 (6 bases). This CDR3 contains 16 residues. Looked up from germline, CDR1 is SGHKS and CDR2 is YYEKEE (reference sequence). The germline V and J ends were trimmed by 1 base and 0 bases, with 11 bases remaining between them. CDR3 coding DNA: TGTGCCAGCAGCTTGACCGGGACACTTAGCAATCAGCCCCAGCATTTT. Translation gives CASSLTGTLSNQPQHF.

This clonotype has more than one count but fewer than ten. The genes are TRBV5-1 and TRBJ1-4, with D maybe TRBD1 (6 bases). Germline V gene lookup returns CDR1 SGHRS and CDR2 YFSETQ. This CDR3 comprises 16 residues. Trimming took 0 bases from V and 1 from J, leaving 10 bases between them. The CDR3 DNA is TGCGCCAGCAGCTTGGCCCAGGGGAGAACTAATGAAAAACTGTTTTTT. Translation: CASSLAQGRTNEKLFF.

This clonotype was observed a few times. V and J are TRBV4-1 and TRBJ1-2; 9 bases map to TRBD1. Germline V CDR1 and CDR2: MGHRA, YSYEKL. The CDR3 is 14 residues long. The trim removed 1 base at V and 11 bases at J, leaving 8 bases unmatched. CDR3 nucleotides: TGCGCCAGCAGCCAAGTTGGGACAGGGTGGCAGTACACCTTC. Translation: CASSQVGTGWQYTF.

This clonotype came up many times. The V gene is TRBV28, the J gene TRBJ1-6; D may be TRBD1 (5 bases). This CDR3 has 22 residues. Trimming took off 3 bases at V and 0 bases at J, with 27 bases between the two ends. Germline V gene lookup returns CDR1 MDHEN and CDR2 SYDVKM. The CDR3 loop reads CASSFLPSSREIRSSYNSPLHF. The CDR3 nucleotides read TGTGCCAGCAGTTTCCTCCCGTCGAGCAGGGAAATTAGAAGCTCCTATAATTCACCCCTCCACTTT.

V is TRBV3-1 and J is TRBJ2-7; D is possibly TRBD2 (6 bases). The length of the CDR3 is 14 residues. Trimming pared 8 bases from V and 6 bases from J, leaving 20 bases between. Germline V gene lookup returns CDR1 LGHDT and CDR2 YNNKEL (reference sequence). CDR3 loop: CASGTGTGGSEQYF. Here the CDR3 DNA reads TGTGCCAGCGGAACCGGGACTGGGGGGAGCGAGCAGTACTTC.